Following are 10 T cell receptor beta chains from one sample sequenced in a study of early T cells in non-severe SARS-CoV-2 infection. One entry per CDR3 protein, called by TCRdb with MiXCR from the 5' RACE reads. This table holds more than 20,000 distinct CDR3 sequences, around 4.4% found once. Material for sequencing was whole blood. The receptor source for this set is an adult who was a healthcare worker with PCR-confirmed SARS-CoV-2 infection or an uninfected control (not recorded which).

This clonotype was observed at least ten times. The V gene is TRBV29-1, the J gene TRBJ2-5; 9 positions agree with TRBD1. Trimming cost V 4 bases and J 1 base; bases outside gene matches: 1. Germline CDR1 SQVTM, CDR2 ANQGSEA. This CDR3 comprises 13 residues. The CDR3 region is CSVGGQGQETQYF. DNA of the CDR3: TGCAGCGTTGGGGGACAGGGCCAAGAGACCCAGTACTTC.

The chain joins TRBV5-5 to TRBJ1-1; the D is unclear. Germline V gene lookup returns CDR1 SGHKS and CDR2 YYEKEE (reference sequence). V gave up 2 bases and J gave up 0 bases, with 11 bases separating them. This CDR3 has 15 amino acids. The CDR3 region is CASSFGLGMNTEAFF. The CDR3 bases are TGTGCCAGCAGCTTCGGACTGGGCATGAACACTGAAGCTTTCTTT.

Ten or more counts support this clonotype. J is TRBJ2-3 and V is TRBV5-1; unclear D gene. V lost 0 bases, J lost 1 base, and 3 bases lay in between. Per the germline V gene, CDR1 is SGHRS and CDR2 is YFSETQ. The CDR3 runs to 13 residues. CDR3 protein: CASSLDGTDTQYF. For the CDR3, the DNA is TGCGCCAGCAGCTTGGACGGCACAGATACGCAGTATTTT.

This clonotype was counted only a few times. V usage is TRBV29-1 and J usage is TRBJ1-6, with D unresolved. The CDR3 spans 16 residues. CDR1 and CDR2 (germline): SQVTM, ANQGSEA. V was cut by 3 bases and J by 0 bases, with 12 bases left in between. In DNA, the CDR3 is TGCAGCGTTGAGCGAGGCCGAAGCTCCTATAATTCACCCCTCCACTTT. Translating gives CSVERGRSSYNSPLHF.

This clonotype was counted at least ten times. The chain is built from TRBV7-3 and TRBJ2-6; 11 bases match TRBD1. V dropped 5 bases and J dropped 1; count of bases not matched to a gene: 7. This CDR3 comprises 18 residues. CDR1 is SGHTA and CDR2 is FQGTGA in the germline V gene. The CDR3, as DNA: TGTGCCAGCAGCCCGAAGGACAGGGGGCGGTCTGGGGCCAACGTCCTGACTTTC. This gives the protein CASSPKDRGRSGANVLTF.

The rearrangement joins TRBV5-4 to TRBJ2-4; D is uncertain. Trimming cost V 6 bases and J 5 bases, with 12 bases left between them. This CDR3 has 13 amino acids. Germline values: CDR1 SGHNT, CDR2 YYREEE (reference sequence). In DNA, the CDR3 is TGTGCCAGCACCTCAAAAACTGAAAACATTCAGTACTTC. Protein sequence: CASTSKTENIQYF.

This clonotype was counted ten times or more. The V gene is TRBV28, the J gene TRBJ2-7, with 12 bases fitting TRBD2. The J segment lost 6 bases and the V segment lost 6 bases, leaving 6 bases of the junction unmatched. The CDR3 is 14 amino acids. Germline CDR1 is MDHEN and CDR2 is SYDVKM. CDR3 region: CASRQGLAGREQYF. Here the CDR3 DNA reads TGTGCCAGCAGACAGGGACTAGCGGGCCGCGAGCAGTACTTC.

This clonotype was detected many times. The chain has TRBV14 and TRBJ2-2, with D possibly TRBD2 on 6 matching bases. Trimming shortened V by 1 base and J by 7 bases, and 16 bases separated the two germline ends. Germline V lookup: CDR1 SGHDN, CDR2 FVKESK. The CDR3 spans 16 residues. CDR3 coding DNA: TGTGCCAGCAGCCAAGCGTACGGGAGCGTGGTCGGGGAGCTGTTTTTT. It translates to CASSQAYGSVVGELFF.

There are a few counts of this clonotype. V usage is TRBV27 and J usage is TRBJ1-4; no clear D gene. V lost 3 bases to trimming and J lost 5 bases, with 13 bases between them. Per the germline V gene, CDR1 is MNHEY and CDR2 is SMNVEV (reference sequence). The CDR3 has 15 residues. The CDR3 is CASSFGRAENEKLFF. Written as DNA, the CDR3 is TGTGCCAGCAGTTTCGGAAGGGCTGAAAATGAAAAACTGTTTTTT.

This chain joins TRBV11-2 and TRBJ2-1, with a weak D call TRBD2 (6 bases). The CDR3 spans 15 residues. The germline V and J ends were trimmed by 5 bases and 0 bases, with 11 bases remaining between them. Germline values: CDR1 SGHAT, CDR2 FQNNGV. CDR3 coding DNA: TGTGCCAGCAGCCCTGTGGGGGGCTCCTACAATGAGCAGTTCTTC. Amino acid sequence: CASSPVGGSYNEQFF.